These T cell receptor beta chains were read from a single sample in a study of identical twins. TCRdb fed the 5' RACE reads into MiXCR, producing one record per CDR3 protein. Counted here are 700,000 to 950,000 distinct CDR3 sequences, about 12% occurring once; the ten biggest clones make up about 1.6%. These records were also assigned to another study, of yellow fever vaccine responses in identical twins.

Specimen: PBMCs. Receptors were obtained from a woman aged 18-35 years in good health. The CDR3 runs from the conserved cysteine through the conserved F or W. The D gene is left open where the match is weak. Only part of the rows carry a size: once, few, many, or a class if the clone is expanded.

CDR3nt,CDR3aa,abundance,j_gene,d_gene,v_gene
TGTGCCAGCAGTCCCGGGGACAGTTACAATGAGCAGTTCTTC,CASSPGDSYNEQFF,many,TRBJ2-1,TRBD1,TRBV28
TGTGCCAGCAGCGTAGATATCGGGGAGCTGTTTTTT,CASSVDIGELFF,.,TRBJ2-2,.,TRBV9
TGCAGTGCTAGAGATTTGGGGATTTTAGATACGCAGTATTTT,CSARDLGILDTQYF,.,TRBJ2-3,.,TRBV20-1
TGTGCCAGCAGTGAAGAGGGACACGGGACCGGGGAGCTGTTTTTT,CASSEEGHGTGELFF,.,TRBJ2-2,.,TRBV2
TGTGCCGCCTCCCCCACGGGAGCTGGGGCCAACGTCCTGACTTTC,CAASPTGAGANVLTF,once,TRBJ2-6,.,TRBV7-8
TGTGCCAGCAGTGACGTCCAAGAGACCCAGTACTTC,CASSDVQETQYF,many,TRBJ2-5,.,TRBV25-1
TGCGCCAGCAGCCAAGTTCCAGGGCTAGCGGGAAAAATAAATGAGCAGTTCTTC,CASSQVPGLAGKINEQFF,.,TRBJ2-1,TRBD2,TRBV4-1
TGTGCCAGCAGTTCTGACAGGGGGTTTCCCGGGGAGCTGTTTTTT,CASSSDRGFPGELFF,few,TRBJ2-2,TRBD1,TRBV27
TGTGCCAGCAGCCAAACCCTGATAGCGGGAGGCCGTATGGAAGATACGCAGTATTTT,CASSQTLIAGGRMEDTQYF,.,TRBJ2-3,TRBD2,TRBV14
TGTGCCAGCAGCCAAACTAGCGGGATAAGAGCTGAGCAGTTCTTC,CASSQTSGIRAEQFF,few,TRBJ2-1,TRBD2,TRBV3-1
TGTGCCAGCATCGCCGCGGGGCGGGGCACAGATACGCAGTATTTT,CASIAAGRGTDTQYF,.,TRBJ2-3,.,TRBV6-2/TRBV6-3
TGTGCCACCAGCACATTATACACAGATACGCAGTATTTT,CATSTLYTDTQYF,.,TRBJ2-3,.,TRBV15
TGTGCCATCGGACGGAACAATGAGCAGTTCTTC,CAIGRNNEQFF,few,TRBJ2-1,.,TRBV10-3
TGCAGTGCTACTAACCTCCCCTGGACAGTCGAGGGACAGCCCCAGCATTTT,CSATNLPWTVEGQPQHF,.,TRBJ1-5,.,TRBV20-1
TGCGCCAGCAGCTTGGTGGCAGCAGGGGGATCCTCCTACGAGCAGTACTTC,CASSLVAAGGSSYEQYF,.,TRBJ2-7,TRBD1,TRBV5-1
TGTGCCAGTAGTATTGGTGCCGTTGAGCTAGGCTCTGGCTACACCTTC,CASSIGAVELGSGYTF,.,TRBJ1-2,.,TRBV19
TGTGCCAGCAGTACTCACCCCCCAGAGTACAGGGAGCAGTTCTTC,CASSTHPPEYREQFF,.,TRBJ2-1,.,TRBV11-2
TGCGCCAGCAGCTCTAAGGGACAGGGGAGTGGTAATGAGCAGTTCTTC,CASSSKGQGSGNEQFF,.,TRBJ2-1,TRBD1,TRBV5-1
TGCGCCAGCAGCTCGACGGACAGGGATAGAAACACCATATATTTT,CASSSTDRDRNTIYF,.,TRBJ1-3,TRBD1,TRBV4-1
TGTGCCAGCAGCCAACGACGAGCCGGGGAGCTGTTTTTT,CASSQRRAGELFF,many,TRBJ2-2,.,TRBV7-3
TGCAGCGTTAGCGTGACGAACACCGGGGAGCTGTTTTTT,CSVSVTNTGELFF,many,TRBJ2-2,.,TRBV29-1
TGTGCCAGCAGTCGGACCGGGACAGGACTTACAGATACGCAGTATTTT,CASSRTGTGLTDTQYF,few,TRBJ2-3,TRBD1,TRBV12-3/TRBV12-4
TGCAGTGCTAGAGTCGCGGGGGGGCCGGGTTTCGGGGAGCTGTTTTTT,CSARVAGGPGFGELFF,.,TRBJ2-2,TRBD2,TRBV20-1
TGTGCCATCACTTCGGGACAGGTACCAGATACGCAGTATTTT,CAITSGQVPDTQYF,once,TRBJ2-3,TRBD1,TRBV10-3
TGTGCCAGCAGCCAGCCGTTGTTACAGGGGCCCGAGCAGTACTTC,CASSQPLLQGPEQYF,once,TRBJ2-7,TRBD1,TRBV7-8
TGTGCCAGCCACGGAGGGTTTAGTACAGATACGCAGTATTTT,CASHGGFSTDTQYF,few,TRBJ2-3,.,TRBV7-9
TGCAGTGCTACCCCCAGTACGGCTAGCGGAAACTACGAGCAGTACTTC,CSATPSTASGNYEQYF,.,TRBJ2-7,TRBD2,TRBV20-1
TGCAGCTTCCTCGGGTGGGGAAGTAATGAAGCTTTCTTT,CSFLGWGSNEAFF,many,TRBJ1-1,.,TRBV29-1
TGCGCCAGCAGCCGTAATACTGGCTCCTACAATGAGCAGTTCTTC,CASSRNTGSYNEQFF,.,TRBJ2-1,.,TRBV5-1
TGTGCCATCAGTGGAGCGTCAGGGATGAACACTGAAGCTTTCTTT,CAISGASGMNTEAFF,many,TRBJ1-1,.,TRBV10-3
TGCAGCGTTACCAAGTGGGAGGGAGCCGGGGAGCTGTTTTTT,CSVTKWEGAGELFF,many,TRBJ2-2,TRBD2,TRBV29-1
TGTGCCAGTAGTATATCTCCGAACACTGAAGCTTTCTTT,CASSISPNTEAFF,many,TRBJ1-1,.,TRBV19
TGTGCCAGCAGCGTACGGGCGGGACATTCCTACAATGAGCAGTTCTTC,CASSVRAGHSYNEQFF,.,TRBJ2-1,.,TRBV9
TGTGCCAGCAGTTTACGTCGACAGGGCCTGGAGGATACGCAGTATTTT,CASSLRRQGLEDTQYF,many,TRBJ2-3,TRBD1,TRBV12-3/TRBV12-4
TGTGCCACCAGTGATACGACCCCAGCCGAGCAGTACTTC,CATSDTTPAEQYF,few,TRBJ2-7,.,TRBV24-1
TGTGCCAGCAGTTACTTGGGGACAGGGGGCGAAGCTTTCTTT,CASSYLGTGGEAFF,.,TRBJ1-1,TRBD1,TRBV6-5
TGCGCCAGCAGCCAAGGGATCGGGACATCGTACAATGAGCAGTTCTTC,CASSQGIGTSYNEQFF,few,TRBJ2-1,.,TRBV4-1
TGCGCCAGCAGCTTAGGGACAGGGACCACTGAAGCTTTCTTT,CASSLGTGTTEAFF,.,TRBJ1-1,TRBD1,TRBV5-1
TGTGCCAGCAGCTTAATAGGGGAGCAGTTCTTC,CASSLIGEQFF,many,TRBJ2-1,.,TRBV7-9
TGTGCCAGCAGGGGACTTGGCTACACCTTC,CASRGLGYTF,many,TRBJ1-2,.,TRBV28
TGTGCCATCAGTCGGGGCCTACAAGAGACCCAGTACTTC,CAISRGLQETQYF,few,TRBJ2-5,.,TRBV10-3
TGTGCCAGCAGCTCGTACGGGACACCGCGCGAGCAGTACTTC,CASSSYGTPREQYF,few,TRBJ2-7,.,TRBV7-8